These T cell receptor beta chains were read from a single sample in a study of cytomegalovirus exposure and HLA in healthy donors. TCRdb's table, derived via immunoSEQ multiplex PCR, lists solely in-frame clones and lacks some. The table records over 110,000 clones, around 87% of them present only once. Sequencing was done on a sample of PBMCs. Receptor source: a man in his late teens or twenties in good health and CMV-seropositive. The CDR3 runs from the conserved cysteine through the conserved F or W. Fields, in order: CDR3 protein, CDR3 DNA, clone size, D gene, V gene, J gene. D genes are given only for firm matches. Not all rows give a size; the values are once, few, many and, for expanded clones, a class.

cdr3_aa: CASSPPSRKWNIQYF; cdr3_nt: TGTGCCAGCTCACCACCCTCTAGGAAGTGGAACATTCAGTACTTC; clone_size: .; d_call: .; v_call: TRBV18; j_call: TRBJ2-4
cdr3_aa: CASIGTGSHEQYF; cdr3_nt: TGCGCCAGCATTGGGACAGGGTCCCACGAGCAGTACTTC; clone_size: .; d_call: TRBD1; v_call: TRBV5-1; j_call: TRBJ2-7
cdr3_aa: CASSLGSSLNYGYTF; cdr3_nt: TGTGCCAGCAGCTTAGGGAGCAGTCTTAACTATGGCTACACCTTC; clone_size: .; d_call: .; v_call: TRBV7-6; j_call: TRBJ1-2
cdr3_aa: CASSLNTAGEQFF; cdr3_nt: TGCGCCAGCAGCTTGAATACGGCGGGGGAGCAGTTCTTC; clone_size: .; d_call: .; v_call: TRBV5-1; j_call: TRBJ2-1
cdr3_aa: CASSPGLAEENEQFF; cdr3_nt: TGTGCCAGCTCACCTGGCCTAGCGGAGGAAAATGAGCAGTTCTTC; clone_size: .; d_call: TRBD2; v_call: TRBV18; j_call: TRBJ2-1
cdr3_aa: CASSLARGGGYEQYF; cdr3_nt: TGCGCCAGCAGCTTGGCCCGCGGGGGAGGCTACGAGCAGTACTTC; clone_size: few; d_call: TRBD2; v_call: TRBV5-1; j_call: TRBJ2-7
cdr3_aa: CASSYFSSSYNEQFF; cdr3_nt: TGTGCCAGCAGTTACTTCTCGAGCTCCTACAATGAGCAGTTCTTC; clone_size: .; d_call: .; v_call: TRBV6-5; j_call: TRBJ2-1
cdr3_aa: CASSLPQGRNEQFF; cdr3_nt: TGTGCCAGCAGCTTACCACAGGGGAGGAATGAGCAGTTCTTC; clone_size: .; d_call: .; v_call: TRBV11-2; j_call: TRBJ2-1
cdr3_aa: CASSHLWGEDYEQYF; cdr3_nt: TGCGCCAGCAGCCACCTCTGGGGGGAGGATTACGAGCAGTACTTC; clone_size: .; d_call: .; v_call: TRBV4-1; j_call: TRBJ2-7
cdr3_aa: CASRTSGSRGETQYF; cdr3_nt: TGTGCCAGCAGGACTAGCGGGAGCCGGGGGGAGACCCAGTACTTC; clone_size: .; d_call: TRBD2; v_call: TRBV28; j_call: TRBJ2-5
cdr3_aa: CASSLTGERNEQFF; cdr3_nt: TGTGCCAGCAGTCTGACGGGGGAGCGCAATGAGCAGTTCTTC; clone_size: few; d_call: .; v_call: TRBV6-4; j_call: TRBJ2-1
cdr3_aa: CASSSRWLGNQPQHF; cdr3_nt: TGTGCCAGCAGCTCGCGGTGGCTGGGCAATCAGCCCCAGCATTTT; clone_size: .; d_call: .; v_call: TRBV7-8; j_call: TRBJ1-5
cdr3_aa: CASSPGLHTEAFF; cdr3_nt: TGTGCCAGCAGCCCCGGGTTGCACACTGAAGCTTTCTTT; clone_size: .; d_call: .; v_call: TRBV7-6; j_call: TRBJ1-1
cdr3_aa: CASSLALNNEQFF; cdr3_nt: TGTGCCAGCAGCTTGGCTCTTAACAATGAGCAGTTCTTC; clone_size: .; d_call: .; v_call: TRBV5-6; j_call: TRBJ2-1
cdr3_aa: CASSGRDRGFTGANVLTF; cdr3_nt: TGTGCCAGCAGTGGACGGGACAGGGGGTTCACCGGGGCCAACGTCCTGACTTTC; clone_size: .; d_call: TRBD1; v_call: TRBV2; j_call: TRBJ2-6
cdr3_aa: CASTARQARTHTEAFF; cdr3_nt: TGTGCCAGCACGGCTAGGCAGGCGAGGACACACACTGAAGCTTTCTTT; clone_size: .; d_call: .; v_call: TRBV27; j_call: TRBJ1-1
cdr3_aa: CATSRGQGAVAEAFF; cdr3_nt: TGTGCCACCAGCAGGGGGCAGGGGGCGGTAGCTGAAGCTTTCTTT; clone_size: .; d_call: TRBD1; v_call: TRBV15; j_call: TRBJ1-1
cdr3_aa: CSVLLSGQGAYEQYF; cdr3_nt: TGCAGCGTTCTACTTTCGGGACAGGGCGCCTACGAGCAGTACTTC; clone_size: .; d_call: TRBD1; v_call: TRBV29-1; j_call: TRBJ2-7
cdr3_aa: CASNPGSQNGYTF; cdr3_nt: TGTGCCAGCAACCCGGGGTCTCAAAATGGCTACACCTTC; clone_size: .; d_call: .; v_call: TRBV2; j_call: TRBJ1-2
cdr3_aa: CASSGQMVGTNEKLFF; cdr3_nt: TGTGCCAGCAGTGGACAGATGGTGGGAACTAATGAAAAACTGTTTTTT; clone_size: .; d_call: .; v_call: TRBV2; j_call: TRBJ1-4
cdr3_aa: CASSDENRVEQYF; cdr3_nt: TGTGCCAGCAGTGACGAAAACAGGGTCGAGCAGTACTTC; clone_size: .; d_call: .; v_call: TRBV6-1; j_call: TRBJ2-7
cdr3_aa: CASSLNREQPQHF; cdr3_nt: TGTGCCAGCAGCCTCAACAGGGAACAGCCCCAGCATTTT; clone_size: .; d_call: .; v_call: TRBV5-4; j_call: TRBJ1-5
cdr3_aa: CASSGGSAGADTQYF; cdr3_nt: TGCGCCAGCAGTGGTGGGAGCGCCGGGGCAGATACGCAGTATTTT; clone_size: .; d_call: .; v_call: TRBV10-1; j_call: TRBJ2-3
cdr3_aa: CASSSTGYRQETQYF; cdr3_nt: TGTGCCAGCAGTTCGACAGGGTATCGCCAAGAGACCCAGTACTTC; clone_size: .; d_call: TRBD1; v_call: TRBV6-5; j_call: TRBJ2-5
cdr3_aa: CAWSPDGHYEQYF; cdr3_nt: TGTGCCTGGAGCCCGGACGGACACTACGAGCAGTACTTC; clone_size: .; d_call: .; v_call: TRBV30; j_call: TRBJ2-7
cdr3_aa: CASSERVAGGLNEQFF; cdr3_nt: TGTGCCAGCAGTGAAAGGGTAGCGGGGGGGCTCAATGAGCAGTTCTTC; clone_size: .; d_call: TRBD2; v_call: TRBV2; j_call: TRBJ2-1
cdr3_aa: CASSKFGVRENTEAFF; cdr3_nt: TGTGCCAGCAGCAAATTCGGCGTCAGGGAGAACACTGAAGCTTTCTTT; clone_size: .; d_call: .; v_call: TRBV21-1; j_call: TRBJ1-1
cdr3_aa: CASSEYKGQGANEQFF; cdr3_nt: TGTGCCAGCAGTGAATATAAGGGACAGGGGGCCAATGAGCAGTTCTTC; clone_size: .; d_call: TRBD1; v_call: TRBV25-1; j_call: TRBJ2-1
cdr3_aa: CATLDRLDPSYNEQFF; cdr3_nt: TGTGCCACCTTAGACCGACTCGATCCATCCTACAATGAGCAGTTCTTC; clone_size: .; d_call: .; v_call: TRBV27; j_call: TRBJ2-1
cdr3_aa: CAWRGLAPEQYF; cdr3_nt: TGTGCCTGGAGGGGACTAGCCCCCGAGCAGTACTTC; clone_size: .; d_call: TRBD2; v_call: TRBV30; j_call: TRBJ2-7
cdr3_aa: CASSLTGGNTEAFF; cdr3_nt: TGTGCCAGCAGCTTAACAGGGGGGAACACTGAAGCTTTCTTT; clone_size: .; d_call: TRBD1; v_call: TRBV7-6; j_call: TRBJ1-1
cdr3_aa: CASSSDRVNYGYTF; cdr3_nt: TGTGCCAGCTCCTCGGACAGAGTTAACTATGGCTACACCTTC; clone_size: .; d_call: .; v_call: TRBV18; j_call: TRBJ1-2
cdr3_aa: CATLGPRGRTEAFF; cdr3_nt: TGTGCCACCCTCGGCCCCAGGGGGCGGACTGAAGCTTTCTTT; clone_size: .; d_call: TRBD1; v_call: TRBV6-5; j_call: TRBJ1-1
cdr3_aa: CASSKVQFYEQYF; cdr3_nt: TGTGCCAGCAGCAAAGTACAGTTCTACGAGCAGTACTTC; clone_size: once; d_call: .; v_call: TRBV21-1; j_call: TRBJ2-7
cdr3_aa: CASSRDSYTEAFF; cdr3_nt: TGTGCCAGCAGCCGGGACAGCTACACTGAAGCTTTCTTT; clone_size: .; d_call: TRBD1; v_call: TRBV14; j_call: TRBJ1-1
cdr3_aa: CASSFLSGGASSEQFF; cdr3_nt: TGCGCCAGCAGCTTCCTGAGCGGGGGGGCGAGCAGTGAGCAGTTCTTC; clone_size: .; d_call: TRBD2; v_call: TRBV5-1; j_call: TRBJ2-1
cdr3_aa: CASSSIENTGELFF; cdr3_nt: TGTGCCAGCAGTTCCATAGAGAACACCGGGGAGCTGTTTTTT; clone_size: .; d_call: .; v_call: TRBV27; j_call: TRBJ2-2
cdr3_aa: CASSIKAGGLRETQYF; cdr3_nt: TGTGCCAGCAGCATCAAAGCGGGGGGGCTGAGGGAGACCCAGTACTTC; clone_size: .; d_call: .; v_call: TRBV21-1; j_call: TRBJ2-5
cdr3_aa: CASSINGIPPLNEQFF; cdr3_nt: TGTGCCAGTAGTATTAACGGGATCCCACCCCTCAATGAGCAGTTCTTC; clone_size: .; d_call: .; v_call: TRBV19; j_call: TRBJ2-1
cdr3_aa: CSVERGFGYEQYF; cdr3_nt: TGCAGCGTTGAGCGGGGATTCGGATACGAGCAGTACTTC; clone_size: .; d_call: .; v_call: TRBV29-1; j_call: TRBJ2-7
cdr3_aa: CASSPDRGPAYEQYF; cdr3_nt: TGTGCCAGCAGCCCCGACAGGGGGCCCGCCTACGAGCAGTACTTC; clone_size: .; d_call: TRBD1; v_call: TRBV14; j_call: TRBJ2-7
cdr3_aa: CASSITQGMNTEAFF; cdr3_nt: TGTGCCAGCAGTATCACCCAGGGGATGAACACTGAAGCTTTCTTT; clone_size: once; d_call: .; v_call: TRBV6-5; j_call: TRBJ1-1
cdr3_aa: CASSARRDNEQFF; cdr3_nt: TGTGCCAGCAGCGCTCGGAGGGACAATGAGCAGTTCTTC; clone_size: .; d_call: .; v_call: TRBV2; j_call: TRBJ2-1
cdr3_aa: CAWTDGLAGGKKGTQYF; cdr3_nt: TGTGCCTGGACCGATGGACTAGCGGGAGGAAAAAAGGGGACCCAGTACTTC; clone_size: .; d_call: TRBD2; v_call: TRBV30; j_call: TRBJ2-5
cdr3_aa: CASSLQGVSRDQPQHF; cdr3_nt: TGTGCCAGCAGTCTACAGGGGGTAAGCCGGGATCAGCCCCAGCATTTT; clone_size: .; d_call: TRBD1; v_call: TRBV27; j_call: TRBJ1-5
cdr3_aa: CASSLSQGVQPQHF; cdr3_nt: TGTGCCAGCAGCTTATCACAGGGAGTGCAGCCCCAGCATTTT; clone_size: .; d_call: .; v_call: TRBV5-6; j_call: TRBJ1-5
cdr3_aa: CASSLDSTGQGTTPLHF; cdr3_nt: TGTGCCAGCAGCTTAGATTCAACGGGACAGGGGACTACTCCCCTCCACTTT; clone_size: .; d_call: TRBD1; v_call: TRBV7-8; j_call: TRBJ1-6
cdr3_aa: CASSPQANYGYTF; cdr3_nt: TGTGCCAGCAGTCCCCAGGCTAACTATGGCTACACCTTC; clone_size: .; d_call: .; v_call: TRBV27; j_call: TRBJ1-2
cdr3_aa: CASSMVGSSPLHF; cdr3_nt: TGTGCCAGTAGTATGGTCGGGTCTTCACCCCTCCACTTT; clone_size: few; d_call: .; v_call: TRBV19; j_call: TRBJ1-6
cdr3_aa: CAWSWDRGHNKNTEAFF; cdr3_nt: TGTGCCTGGAGTTGGGACAGGGGGCACAACAAGAACACTGAAGCTTTCTTT; clone_size: .; d_call: TRBD1; v_call: TRBV30; j_call: TRBJ1-1
cdr3_aa: CATSRIGSFSYSNQPQHF; cdr3_nt: TGTGCCACCAGCAGGATCGGGTCTTTTAGTTATAGCAATCAGCCCCAGCATTTT; clone_size: .; d_call: .; v_call: TRBV15; j_call: TRBJ1-5
cdr3_aa: CASTRGQAYNEQFF; cdr3_nt: TGCGCCAGCACGAGGGGACAGGCATACAATGAGCAGTTCTTC; clone_size: .; d_call: TRBD1; v_call: TRBV23-1; j_call: TRBJ2-1
cdr3_aa: CASSDMGEGSYEQYF; cdr3_nt: TGTGCCAGCAGTGACATGGGGGAGGGCTCCTACGAGCAGTACTTC; clone_size: .; d_call: TRBD2; v_call: TRBV27; j_call: TRBJ2-7
cdr3_aa: CASSPRNSRTYEQYF; cdr3_nt: TGTGCCAGCTCACCAAGGAACAGTCGAACCTACGAGCAGTACTTC; clone_size: .; d_call: .; v_call: TRBV18; j_call: TRBJ2-7
cdr3_aa: CASRGGETYEQYF; cdr3_nt: TGTGCCAGCCGCGGGGGCGAAACTTACGAGCAGTACTTC; clone_size: .; d_call: .; v_call: TRBV6-8; j_call: TRBJ2-7
cdr3_aa: CASSEMTSGSIDNEQFF; cdr3_nt: TGTGCCAGCAGTGAAATGACTAGCGGGAGTATTGACAATGAGCAGTTCTTC; clone_size: once; d_call: TRBD2; v_call: TRBV2; j_call: TRBJ2-1
cdr3_aa: CASSGDRGTDTQYF; cdr3_nt: TGCGCCAGCAGCGGGGACAGGGGCACAGATACGCAGTATTTT; clone_size: .; d_call: TRBD1; v_call: TRBV5-1; j_call: TRBJ2-3
cdr3_aa: CASSFGLAEAYEQYF; cdr3_nt: TGTGCCAGCAGCTTTGGTTTAGCCGAGGCCTACGAGCAGTACTTC; clone_size: .; d_call: .; v_call: TRBV5-4; j_call: TRBJ2-7
cdr3_aa: CASSTDSQSDGYTF; cdr3_nt: TGCGCCAGCAGCACGGACAGCCAAAGCGATGGCTACACCTTC; clone_size: once; d_call: .; v_call: TRBV5-1; j_call: TRBJ1-2
cdr3_aa: CASSRGQGSLHEQYF; cdr3_nt: TGTGCCAGCAGCCGTGGACAGGGGTCCCTACACGAGCAGTACTTC; clone_size: .; d_call: TRBD1; v_call: TRBV7-8; j_call: TRBJ2-7